This T cell receptor (beta chain) stems from a study of CD8 T cells in ankylosing spondylitis. Findings and caveats of the study: Ankylosing spondylitis blood appeared to carry a characteristic TCR beta motif of roughly eight highly homologous variants. The study looked at matched synovial fluid samples from ankylosing spondylitis patients. Disease-linked clones were reported to be significantly enriched there.

The germline V gene encodes CDR1 SNHLY and CDR2 FYNNEI. The CDR3 totals 14 residues. The V segment lost 7 bases and the J segment 7 bases; nucleotides outside the gene matches: 9. Quantitative 5'-RACE with molecular barcodes was used to make the TCR beta libraries. MiXCR was run by TCRdb on the 5' RACE reads, yielding one entry per CDR3 protein. The profile shows 450,000 to 550,000 distinct CDR3 sequences, about 5.7% of them singletons. This clonotype was found a few times. The antigen is undetermined. Sequencing used blood, either unsorted or a sorted T cell fraction (not recorded which). The J gene is TRBJ2-1, the V gene TRBV2, with 8 positions matching TRBD2. The TCR comes from a male donor with ankylosing spondylitis. The CDR3: CASNRLARGNEQFF. CDR3 in DNA: TGTGCCAGCAACCGACTAGCGAGGGGGAATGAGCAGTTCTTC. Combining the CDR3 with reference TRBV2 and TRBJ2-1 gives the whole variable domain EPEVTQTPSHQVTQMGQEVILRCVPISNHLYFYWYRQILGQKVEFLVSFYNNEISEKSEIFDDQFSVERPDGSNFTLKIRSTKLEDSAMYFCASNRLARGNEQFFGPGTRLTVL.